This paragraph covers one TCR beta chain sequence. Germline CDR1 and CDR2: KGHDR and SFDVKD. V lost 3 bases and J lost 9, with 14 bases in between. This CDR3 is built from 13 residues. This entry is derived from a study of response to subunit inactivated influenza vaccine. TCRdb itself ran the RT-PCR reads through MiXCR, one entry per CDR3 protein. Among more than 500,000 distinct CDR3 sequences listed, approximately 10% were seen once. These data are also associated with another study on T cells expressing NK-cell markers. That paper notes: Beta-chain TCR cDNA was generated via 5'RACE template switching with UMIs. One of the eight sequenced donors was seronegative, whereas the other seven were HCMV-seropositive. The contribution of dominant NKG2C+ clonotypes to CD8+ T cells in about six donors was roughly 1.0-8%. In a few donors, dominant clonotypes made up roughly 28.3-65% of CD3+CD56-NKG2C+ cells. No clear determination of HCMV specificity was made for expanded NKG2C+ T cell clones.

The receptor was isolated from a man aged 45-60 years who received an inactivated influenza vaccine. This chain uses TRBV24-1 with TRBJ2-7; no definite D call. The material was PBMCs from blood, obtained on the day of vaccination. CDR3 amino acids: CATSDTVFIGQYF. Written as DNA, the CDR3 is TGTGCCACCAGTGATACAGTTTTTATCGGGCAGTACTTC.